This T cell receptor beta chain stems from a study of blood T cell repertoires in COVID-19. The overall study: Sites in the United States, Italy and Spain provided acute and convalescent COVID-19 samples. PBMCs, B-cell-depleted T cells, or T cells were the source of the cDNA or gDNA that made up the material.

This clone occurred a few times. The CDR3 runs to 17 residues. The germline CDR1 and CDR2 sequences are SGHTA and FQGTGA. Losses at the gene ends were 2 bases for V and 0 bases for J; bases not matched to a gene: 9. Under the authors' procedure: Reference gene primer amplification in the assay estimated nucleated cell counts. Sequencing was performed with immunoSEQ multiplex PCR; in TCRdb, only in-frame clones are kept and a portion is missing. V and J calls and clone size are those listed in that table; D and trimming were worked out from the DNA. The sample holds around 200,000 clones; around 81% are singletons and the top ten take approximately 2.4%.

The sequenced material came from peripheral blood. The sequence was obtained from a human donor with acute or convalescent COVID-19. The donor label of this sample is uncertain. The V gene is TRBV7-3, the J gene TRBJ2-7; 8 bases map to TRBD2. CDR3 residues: CASSLVGGTRASYEQYF. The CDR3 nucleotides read TGTGCCAGCAGCTTAGTGGGCGGGACTAGAGCCTCCTACGAGCAGTACTTC.